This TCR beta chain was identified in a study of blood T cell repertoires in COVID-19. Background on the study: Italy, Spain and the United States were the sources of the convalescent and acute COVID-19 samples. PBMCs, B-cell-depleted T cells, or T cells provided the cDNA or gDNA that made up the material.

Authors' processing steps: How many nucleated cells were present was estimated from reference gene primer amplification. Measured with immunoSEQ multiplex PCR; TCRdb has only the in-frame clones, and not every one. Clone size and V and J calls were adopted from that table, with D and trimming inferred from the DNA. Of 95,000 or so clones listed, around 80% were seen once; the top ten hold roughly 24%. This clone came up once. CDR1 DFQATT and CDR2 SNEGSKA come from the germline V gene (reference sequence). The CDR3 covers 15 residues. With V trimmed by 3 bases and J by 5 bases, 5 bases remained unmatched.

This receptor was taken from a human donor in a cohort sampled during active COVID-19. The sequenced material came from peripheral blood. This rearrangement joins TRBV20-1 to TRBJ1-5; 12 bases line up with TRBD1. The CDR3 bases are TGCAGTGCTAGTCGAGGGACAGGGGGCGATCAGCCCCAGCATTTT. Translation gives CSASRGTGGDQPQHF.